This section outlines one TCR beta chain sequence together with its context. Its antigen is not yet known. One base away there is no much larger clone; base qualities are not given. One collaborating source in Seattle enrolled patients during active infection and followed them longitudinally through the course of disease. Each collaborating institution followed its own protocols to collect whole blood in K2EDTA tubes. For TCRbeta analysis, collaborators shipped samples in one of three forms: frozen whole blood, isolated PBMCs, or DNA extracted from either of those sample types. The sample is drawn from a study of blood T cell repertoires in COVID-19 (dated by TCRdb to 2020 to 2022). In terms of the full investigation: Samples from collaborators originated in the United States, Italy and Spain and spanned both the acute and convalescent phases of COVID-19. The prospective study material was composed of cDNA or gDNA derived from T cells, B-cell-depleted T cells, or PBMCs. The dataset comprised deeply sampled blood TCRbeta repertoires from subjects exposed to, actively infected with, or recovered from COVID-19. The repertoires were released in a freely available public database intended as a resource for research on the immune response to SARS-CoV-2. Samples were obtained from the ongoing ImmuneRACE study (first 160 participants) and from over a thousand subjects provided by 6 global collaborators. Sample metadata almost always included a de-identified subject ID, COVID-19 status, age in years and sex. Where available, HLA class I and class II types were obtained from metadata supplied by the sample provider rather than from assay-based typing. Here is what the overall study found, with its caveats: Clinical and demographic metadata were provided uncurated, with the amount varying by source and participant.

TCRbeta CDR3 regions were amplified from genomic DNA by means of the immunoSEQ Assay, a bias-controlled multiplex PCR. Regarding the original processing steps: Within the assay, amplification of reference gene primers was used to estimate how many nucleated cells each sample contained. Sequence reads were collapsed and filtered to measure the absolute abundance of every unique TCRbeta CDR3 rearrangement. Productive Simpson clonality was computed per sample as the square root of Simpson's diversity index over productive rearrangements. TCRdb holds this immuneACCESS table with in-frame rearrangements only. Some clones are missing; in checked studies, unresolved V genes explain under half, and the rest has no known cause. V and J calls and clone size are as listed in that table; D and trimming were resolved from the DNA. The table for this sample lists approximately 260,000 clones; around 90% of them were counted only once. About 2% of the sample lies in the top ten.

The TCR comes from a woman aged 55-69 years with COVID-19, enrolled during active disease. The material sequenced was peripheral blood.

CDR3 loop: CASSSPGEDTQYF. The bases read TGTGCCAGCAGCTCCCCCGGGGAAGATACGCAGTATTTT. The rearranged chain carries TRBV7-9 and TRBJ2-3; 5 matching bases give a weak D call of TRBD2. The cysteine opens and the phenylalanine closes a CDR3 of 13 amino acids. CDR3 DNA is the only sequence kept; it has 39 bases, read in frame from the first base. Between the V and J ends, shortened by 4 bases and 5 bases respectively, the junction contains 10 bases. CDR1 SEHNR and CDR2 FQNEAQ were looked up in the germline V gene (reference sequence).